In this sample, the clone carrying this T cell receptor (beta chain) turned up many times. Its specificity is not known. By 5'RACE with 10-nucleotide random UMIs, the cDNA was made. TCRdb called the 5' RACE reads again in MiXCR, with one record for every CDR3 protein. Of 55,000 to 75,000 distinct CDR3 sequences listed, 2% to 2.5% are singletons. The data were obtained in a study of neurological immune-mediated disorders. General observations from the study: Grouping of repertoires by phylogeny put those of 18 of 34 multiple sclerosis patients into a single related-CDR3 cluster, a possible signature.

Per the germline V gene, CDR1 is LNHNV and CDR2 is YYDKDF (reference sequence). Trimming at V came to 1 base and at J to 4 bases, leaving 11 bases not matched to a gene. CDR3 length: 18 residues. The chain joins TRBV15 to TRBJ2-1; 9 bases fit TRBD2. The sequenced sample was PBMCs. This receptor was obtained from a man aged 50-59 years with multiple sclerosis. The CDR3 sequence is CATSRVGGAGGEYNEQFF. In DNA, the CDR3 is TGTGCCACCAGCAGAGTGGGAGGAGCGGGGGGCGAGTACAATGAGCAGTTCTTC.